The clone carrying this T cell receptor (beta chain) was picked up a small number of times. Once RNA had been extracted, it was reverse transcribed into cDNA to act as the sequencing template. Generated by immunoSEQ multiplex PCR, the TCRdb table keeps only in-frame clones and is missing some. The sample gives 250,000 or so clones, around 67% of which show up once; 1% to 1.5% is in the top ten. The source of the sample is a study of CD8+ T cells in alopecia areata. Across the whole study: Dosing with tofacitinib proceeded for 6 to 18 months, followed by 6 months off drug.

The V segment lost 5 bases and the J segment 10 bases; nucleotides outside the gene matches: 9. Germline CDR1 is LGHNA and CDR2 is YSLEER. This CDR3 is built from 14 residues. The J gene is TRBJ2-1, the V gene TRBV4-3; 9 bases agree with TRBD1. The sequencing here drew on CD4+ T cells sorted from blood, taken at week 0. This TCR was recovered from a human donor with alopecia areata. The CDR3 reads CASSAQGATTEQFF. The CDR3 nucleotides read TGCGCCAGCAGCGCACAGGGGGCGACAACCGAGCAGTTCTTC.